The clone carrying this T cell receptor (beta chain) was recorded once. As yet, its antigen is unknown. The CDR3 contains 14 residues. Germline-derived CDR1 and CDR2 are SGHRS and YFSETQ. The V and J ends lost 3 bases and 3 bases, in that order; junction bases with no gene match: 3. Sample treatment: some 19 received Ad26.COV2.S at low or high dose, single or two shots; 5 received placebo; per-sample allocation not given. Repertoires come from day 63 after the first vaccine or placebo injection. This sample was included in a study of Ad26.COV2.S vaccination and SARS-CoV-2 variants. As for the study in general: Ad26.COV2.S given intramuscularly, once or twice 56 days apart.

Whole-study findings and limits: Reports say spike-specific CD8+ and CD4+ T cell responses covered substantial breadth after vaccination.

Using immunoSEQ multiplex PCR, the repertoire was profiled, and TCRdb retains in-frame clones only, with some absent. Altogether fewer than 500,000 clones are present, 80% to 95% being singletons, with the ten largest covering more than 3.5%. This receptor was obtained from a person aged 18-60 years who received the Ad26.COV2.S COVID-19 vaccine or a placebo. Here the sequenced sample was peripheral blood, taken in a trial of Ad26.COV2.S vaccine versus placebo. This sequence joins TRBV5-1 and TRBJ2-5; 9 bases line up with TRBD1. The CDR3 loop reads CASSSGTGKETQYF. The CDR3 DNA sequence: TGCGCCAGCAGCTCCGGGACAGGGAAAGAGACCCAGTACTTC.